The text below deals with one TCR beta chain. There are 12 residues in the CDR3. Between the trimmed V and J ends, which lost 2 bases and 6 bases, there was a span of 8 bases. CDR1 and CDR2 from the germline V gene are SGHVS and FQNEAQ. This sample is part of a study of T cells in localized non-small cell lung cancer. Profiling relied on immunoSEQ multiplex PCR, and the TCRdb table lists in-frame clones only, not all of them. The table includes tens of thousands of clones, approximately 85% detected once. The starting material was peripheral blood, obtained before any cancer treatment. The chain couples TRBV7-8 to TRBJ2-7, with no clear D. The receptor's source is a man aged 35-69 years with stage I lung adenocarcinoma. CDR3 loop: CASSLYSREQYF. In nucleotides, the CDR3 is TGTGCCAGCAGCTTATATTCGCGCGAGCAGTACTTC.